This T cell receptor beta chain came from a study of T cell responses to AZD1222 COVID-19 vaccine. At the level of the study: Second-dose groups at about 4 or about 12 weeks were pooled. Study conclusions and caveats: In the spike-specific TCR repertoire, nearly half reportedly target unmutated variant regions. The breadth and depth of Spike-specific TCRs increased once two AZD1222 doses had been given. It should be noted that donors were predominantly white British and more often female, and clonal diversity was possibly underestimated.

Profiling relied on immunoSEQ multiplex PCR, and the TCRdb table lists in-frame clones only, not all of them. The sample yields around 99,000 clones, more than 80% seen once. V lost 4 bases to trimming and J lost 4 bases, with 15 bases between them. CDR1 SGHNT and CDR2 YYREEE come from the germline V gene (reference sequence). This CDR3 spans 15 amino acids. Worth noting for this clone: Its specificity is unknown.

The clonotype comes from an adult in good health. The chain joins TRBV5-4 to TRBJ2-1, with D tentatively TRBD1 or TRBD2 (5 bases each). The material sequenced was peripheral blood, taken on day 0 of AZD1222 vaccination. The CDR3 protein is CASSGDALPYNEQFF. In nucleotides, the CDR3 is TGTGCCAGCAGCGGGGACGCCCTCCCTTACAATGAGCAGTTCTTC.